Detailed here is one T cell receptor (beta chain). These data originate in a study of control samples from healthy donors and cancer patients. V trimming: 4 bases; J trimming: 8 bases; junction bases outside the gene matches: 6. Germline V gene lookup returns CDR1 KGHDR and CDR2 SFDVKD. This CDR3 is 13 amino acids long. Measured with immunoSEQ multiplex PCR; TCRdb has only the in-frame clones, and not every one. The data contain around 140,000 clones, about nine tenths of them singletons. This chain joins TRBV24-1 and TRBJ1-2; 7 nucleotides agree with TRBD1. The sequence was collected from a man aged 25-45 years in good health. The sample comprised blood. CDR3 residues: CATSDPGGAGYTF. The CDR3 region has the DNA TGTGCCACCAGTGACCCAGGGGGAGCAGGCTACACCTTC.